This record concerns one T cell receptor (beta chain) sequence. This clonotype was counted many times. The target of this receptor is not known. No base quality values were provided; no much bigger clone lies one nucleotide off. The Immunoverse kit was used to build TCR libraries from 400 ng RNA, with molecular barcoded adaptors covering alpha/delta and beta/gamma chains. TCR library preparation used the same RNA that was used for transcriptome sequencing. An Illumina HiSeq 4000 with 2 x 150 cycles was used to sequence the TCR libraries. In the source study's methods: Using MiXCR, which included quality filtering and error correction, TCR reads were aligned to human V, D, J and C references and then assembled into CDR3 clonotypes. The tcR package in R was used for analysis of clonotype counts and gene usage diversity. For inspection of raw mapping reads, RNA-seq reads were mapped by STAR aligner version 2.5.3a onto GRCh37 of the human genome. To test how sequencing depth affects detected clonotypes, IR-seq fastq files were randomly downsampled with Seqtk 1.3. TCRdb reprocessing: public reads trimmed at Q25 with fastp, clones called with MiXCR, in-frame beta chains kept. CDR3 protein sequences are deduplicated, and each keeps its most common genes and DNA. These V and J calls are TCRdb output, not the study's own analysis. This sample gives some 140,000 distinct CDR3 sequences in total; approximately 13% of them show up just once. In total, the top ten clones hold 6.5% to 9% of the sample.

The entry originates in a study of read filtering for tumor transcriptome and immune sequencing (dated by TCRdb to between 2020 and 2021). Regarding the complete study: The cohort was composed of 16 to 20 male and 14 to 15 female patients, with a mean age of roughly 70 years and an age range of roughly 47 to 90. Under revised international staging, fewer than ten patients fell into R-ISS I, more than 15 into R-ISS II and six or seven into R-ISS III. After DNase treatment, whole-transcriptome libraries were prepared with the TruSeq RNA Access Library Prep Kit. TCR-region mapped reads per sample ranged from about 4.05 to 10.27 million with IR-seq versus only roughly 85 to 1273 with RNA-seq. Using the same bone marrow samples, the study ran both targeted immune repertoire sequencing and bulk whole-transcriptome sequencing and then compared the TCR repertoires from each method. As a main aim, a read-filtering strategy for immune repertoire data was addressed, with the specific question being whether clonotypes supported by a single read should be removed.

Bone marrow was sampled from every patient at the time of active disease. Isolation of bone marrow mononuclear cells was performed by Ficoll-Hypaque density gradient centrifugation. CD138-negative cells were obtained by negative selection after labeling with CD138 magnetic microbeads on a MACS separator, removing myeloma plasma cells. Purity of the isolated cells was checked by flow cytometry on an Attune NxT using CD138 antibodies. Total RNA was extracted using TRIzol reagent and was quantified on a NanoDrop spectrophotometer. Paired RNA-seq and IR-seq were performed on the CD138-negative bone marrow sample of each patient. Its CDR3 holds 16 amino acids, cysteine through phenylalanine. This entry keeps only the CDR3 DNA: 48 bases, framed from base 1. Between the V and J ends, shortened by 3 bases and 2 bases respectively, the junction contains 17 bases. The germline V gene (reference sequence) supplies CDR1 DFQATT and CDR2 SNEGSKA.

Study-wide conclusions, independent of this receptor: Compared with RNA-seq, IR-seq captured clonotypes at much greater depth and more reliably, and a smaller IR-seq throughput was enough to identify most of the shared clonotypes. In IR-seq, single-read clonotypes were roughly 84% of clonotypes but about 3.5% of total reads; in RNA-seq they were about 70% of clonotypes and 35% to 50% of reads. The sorted CD138-negative fraction was not purified T cells but a mixed bone marrow immune population. The correlation between IR-seq and RNA-seq shared clonotype proportions was increased by removal of single-read clonotypes.

The material sequenced was a population of CD138-negative cells sorted from bone marrow. Taken with the paper, the label for cell subset or site translates to: bone marrow mononuclear cells depleted of CD138+ plasma/myeloma cells by negative magnetic selection. This receptor was identified in a donor aged 40 or older with multiple myeloma. The sequence joins TRBV20-1 to TRBJ1-5; TRBD1 might be the D gene, on 6 matching bases. The DNA sequence is given as TGCAGTGCTAGGACGGACAGCCGATGGGGCAATCAGCCCCAGCATTTT. It is translated as CSARTDSRWGNQPQHF.